This TCR beta chain was observed in a study of blood T cell repertoires in COVID-19. The overall study: Sources were T cells, B-cell-depleted T cells, or PBMCs; the material itself was cDNA or gDNA.

V gave up 6 bases and J gave up 4 bases; unmatched junction bases: 2. Germline loops: CDR1 SNHLY, CDR2 FYNNEI. CDR3 size: 13 residues. Assay used: immunoSEQ multiplex PCR; TCRdb lists only in-frame clones, some missing. The sample yields some 290,000 clones, about 88% seen once. This clone was detected once. This sequence originates from a man between 18 and 35 years old with active or convalescent COVID-19. Source material: peripheral blood. The rearrangement uses TRBV2 and TRBJ1-2, with TRBD1 matching 10 bases. The CDR3 loop reads CASRTGGGYGYTF. The CDR3 DNA follows: TGTGCCAGCAGGACAGGGGGCGGCTATGGCTACACCTTC.